This is a list of T cell receptor beta chains from one sample in a study of identifying expanded T cells in peripheral blood. Here immunoSEQ multiplex PCR was the method, and the copy in TCRdb shows in-frame clones only, minus some. This table holds about 130,000 clones, approximately 86% found once. Sequencing was carried out using blood. The origin of the receptors is a person aged 18 to 75 in good health. Both conserved end residues are part of each CDR3.

cdr3_aa j_call v_call
CASRSYSGNTIYF TRBJ1-3 TRBV27
CAWNPGELFF TRBJ2-2 TRBV30
CASRGNSQAYEQYF TRBJ2-7 TRBV6-1
CASSQETGVETQYF TRBJ2-5 TRBV4-3
CASSLVRGDTQYF TRBJ2-3 TRBV18
CASAPPRVGQYF TRBJ2-7 TRBV28
CASSPDRINSPLHF TRBJ1-6 TRBV5-4
CASSDGRNMNTEAFF TRBJ1-1 TRBV6-1
CASSSVSGANVLTF TRBJ2-6 TRBV7-3
CASRPNEGNTIYF TRBJ1-3 TRBV19
CSVGRDTQYF TRBJ2-3 TRBV29-1
CASTEDRATDTQYF TRBJ2-3 TRBV5-1
CASSEETSETQYF TRBJ2-5 TRBV6-4
CASSPGTSGEETQYF TRBJ2-5 TRBV5-1
CASSQGFGDQETQYF TRBJ2-5 TRBV4-1
CASSPGGQRTDTQYF TRBJ2-3 TRBV18
CASSLEAEQFF TRBJ2-1 TRBV5-1
CASSLPGRAYTGELFF TRBJ2-2 TRBV11-1
CASSRNGESTEAFF TRBJ1-1 TRBV21-1
CASSHSGGNGETQYF TRBJ2-5 TRBV19
CASTSRGSTDTQYF TRBJ2-3 TRBV25-1
CASSQEDSPLHF TRBJ1-6 TRBV4-1
CASHRETHTEAFF TRBJ1-1 TRBV6-1
CASSLDHNTEAFF TRBJ1-1 TRBV7-2
CAAAGQGIAFF TRBJ1-1 TRBV5-4
CSGDPQETQYF TRBJ2-5 TRBV20-1